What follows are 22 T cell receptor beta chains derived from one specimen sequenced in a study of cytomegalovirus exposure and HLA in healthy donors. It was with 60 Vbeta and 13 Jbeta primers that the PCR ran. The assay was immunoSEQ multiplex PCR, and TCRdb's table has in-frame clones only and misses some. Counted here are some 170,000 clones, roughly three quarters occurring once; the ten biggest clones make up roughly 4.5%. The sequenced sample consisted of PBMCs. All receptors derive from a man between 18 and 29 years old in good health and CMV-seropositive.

In nucleotides, the CDR3 is TGTGCCAGCAGTTTACCCTCCGTTGAGGCAACTAATGAAAAACTGTTTTTT. Amino acid sequence: CASSLPSVEATNEKLFF. The rearrangement joins TRBV28 to TRBJ1-4; D unresolved. Germline CDR1 reads MDHEN; CDR2 reads SYDVKM. Trimming shortened V by 2 bases and J by 0 bases, and 13 bases separated the two germline ends. The CDR3 runs to 17 residues. Based on the CDR3 plus reference TRBV28 and TRBJ1-4, the full variable domain is DVKVTQSSRYLVKRTGEKVFLECVQDMDHENMFWYRQDPGLGLRLIYFSYDVKMKEKGDIPEGYSVSREKKERFSLILESASTNQTSMYLCASSLPSVEATNEKLFFGSGTQLSVL.

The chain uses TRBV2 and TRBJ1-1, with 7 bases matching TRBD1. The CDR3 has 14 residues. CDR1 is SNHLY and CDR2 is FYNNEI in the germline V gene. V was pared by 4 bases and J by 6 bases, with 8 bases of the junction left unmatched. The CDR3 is CASSGQGRHAEAFF. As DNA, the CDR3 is TGTGCCAGCAGTGGACAGGGCCGTCACGCTGAAGCTTTCTTT.

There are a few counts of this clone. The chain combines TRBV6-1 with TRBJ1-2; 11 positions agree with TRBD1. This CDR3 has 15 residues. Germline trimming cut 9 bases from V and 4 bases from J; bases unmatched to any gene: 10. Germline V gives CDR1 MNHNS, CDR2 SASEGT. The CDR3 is CASRDRGLTAYGYTF. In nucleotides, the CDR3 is TGTGCCAGTCGGGACAGGGGGTTGACTGCCTATGGCTACACCTTC.

The CDR3 loop reads CAISDGVSYNSPLHF. The CDR3 DNA reads as TGTGCCATCAGTGACGGGGTTTCCTATAATTCACCCCTCCACTTT. The rearrangement uses TRBV10-3 and TRBJ1-6; no firm D call. CDR1 is ENHRY and CDR2 is SYGVKD in the germline V gene. This CDR3 spans 15 amino acids. V shed 3 bases and J shed 1 base, with 7 bases lying between them.

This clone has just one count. CDR3 residues: CASSDPGRVISYEQYV. DNA for the CDR3: TGTGCCAGCAGTGACCCCGGGCGGGTTATCTCCTACGAGCAGTACGTC. The V call is TRBV6-4, the J call TRBJ2-7; the D gene is possibly TRBD2 (5 bases). V lost 2 bases, J lost 0 bases, and 14 bases lay in between. The CDR3 has 16 amino acids. Looked up from germline, CDR1 is MRHNA and CDR2 is SNTAGT.

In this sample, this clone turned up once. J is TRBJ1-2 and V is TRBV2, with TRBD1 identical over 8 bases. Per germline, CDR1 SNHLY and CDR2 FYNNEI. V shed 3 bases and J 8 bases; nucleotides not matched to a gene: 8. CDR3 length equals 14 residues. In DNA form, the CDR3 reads TGTGCCAGCAGTGAGGGTCAGGGGGCGCAGGGCTACACCTTC. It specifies CASSEGQGAQGYTF.

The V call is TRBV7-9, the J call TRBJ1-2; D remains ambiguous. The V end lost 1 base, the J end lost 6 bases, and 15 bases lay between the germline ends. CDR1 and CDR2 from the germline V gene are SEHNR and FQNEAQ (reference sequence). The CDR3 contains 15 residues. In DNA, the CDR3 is TGTGCCAGCAGCTTAGAGGCTTCAGGTGTTCATGGCTACACCTTC. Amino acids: CASSLEASGVHGYTF.

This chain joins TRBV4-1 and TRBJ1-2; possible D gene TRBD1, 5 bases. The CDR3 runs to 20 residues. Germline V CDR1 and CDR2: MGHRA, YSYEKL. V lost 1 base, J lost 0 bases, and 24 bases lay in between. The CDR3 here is CASSQAIVNQGYKTNYGYTF. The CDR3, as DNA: TGCGCCAGCAGCCAAGCTATTGTAAACCAGGGCTACAAAACTAACTATGGCTACACCTTC.

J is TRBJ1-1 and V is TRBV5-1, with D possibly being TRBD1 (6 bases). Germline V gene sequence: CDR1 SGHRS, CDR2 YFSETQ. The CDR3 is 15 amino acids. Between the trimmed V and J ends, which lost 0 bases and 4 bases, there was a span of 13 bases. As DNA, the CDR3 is TGCGCCAGCAGCTTGGGAGGGGGGGGAGGCACTGAAGCTTTCTTT. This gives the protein CASSLGGGGGTEAFF.

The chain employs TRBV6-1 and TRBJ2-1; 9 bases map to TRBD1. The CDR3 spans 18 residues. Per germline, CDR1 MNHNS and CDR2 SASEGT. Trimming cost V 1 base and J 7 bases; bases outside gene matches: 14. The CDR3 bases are TGTGCCAGCAGTGAAGGCTGGGGTCCTGGGACAGGGTGGAATGAGCAGTTCTTC. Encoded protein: CASSEGWGPGTGWNEQFF.

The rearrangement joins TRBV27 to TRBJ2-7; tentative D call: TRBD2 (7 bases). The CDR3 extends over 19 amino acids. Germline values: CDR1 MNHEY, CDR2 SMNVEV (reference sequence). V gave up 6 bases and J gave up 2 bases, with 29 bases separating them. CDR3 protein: CASRPTCRGVCGGPYEQYV. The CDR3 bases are TGTGCCAGCAGACCCACTTGCCGGGGGGTCTGTGGGGGGCCCTACGAGCAGTACGTC.

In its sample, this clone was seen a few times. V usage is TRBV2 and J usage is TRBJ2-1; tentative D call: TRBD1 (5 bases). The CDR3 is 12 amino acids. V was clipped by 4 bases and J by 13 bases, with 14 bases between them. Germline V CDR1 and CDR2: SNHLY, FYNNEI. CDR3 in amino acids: CASSGGPRAQFF. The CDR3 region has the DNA TGTGCCAGCAGTGGGGGCCCCCGAGCCCAGTTCTTC.

DNA of the CDR3: TGCGCCAGCAGCTTGGGGGGCAGACTGGCCAAAAACATTCAGTACTTC. Translation: CASSLGGRLAKNIQYF. The rearrangement uses TRBV5-1 and TRBJ2-4; tentative D call: TRBD1 (5 bases). The germline gives CDR1 SGHRS, CDR2 YFSETQ. This CDR3 region has 16 residues. Trimming pared 0 bases from V and 1 base from J, leaving 11 bases between.

CDR3 amino acids: CATQDSNYGYTF. CDR3 nucleotides: TGTGCCACCCAGGACAGCAACTATGGCTACACCTTC. The chain uses TRBV2 and TRBJ1-2; D is possibly TRBD1 (6 bases). The CDR3 loop spans 12 amino acids. CDR1 is SNHLY, CDR2 FYNNEI, per germline. The ends were cut back, 10 bases at V and 2 bases at J, with 11 bases in the middle.

In DNA form, the CDR3 reads TGTGCCAGCAGTGATAGGGACAGCCGAAATTCACCCCTCCACTTT. Its translation is CASSDRDSRNSPLHF. The chain couples TRBV6-1 to TRBJ1-6; 7 bases agree with TRBD1. The germline V gene has CDR1 MNHNS and CDR2 SASEGT. V shed 3 bases, J shed 7 bases, and the junction held 6 bases outside the gene matches. This CDR3 spans 15 amino acids.

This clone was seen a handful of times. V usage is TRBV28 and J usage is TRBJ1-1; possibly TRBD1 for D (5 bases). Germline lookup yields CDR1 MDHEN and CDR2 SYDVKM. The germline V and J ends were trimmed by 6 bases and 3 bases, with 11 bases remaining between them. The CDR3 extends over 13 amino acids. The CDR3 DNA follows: TGTGCCAGCAGCTCCCAGGGTTACACTGAAGCTTTCTTT. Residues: CASSSQGYTEAFF.

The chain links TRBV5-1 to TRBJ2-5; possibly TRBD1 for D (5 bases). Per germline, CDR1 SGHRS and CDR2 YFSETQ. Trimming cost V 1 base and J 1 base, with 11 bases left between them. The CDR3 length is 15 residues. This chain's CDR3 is CASSLNTGPQETQYF. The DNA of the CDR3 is TGCGCCAGCAGCTTGAATACAGGTCCCCAAGAGACCCAGTACTTC. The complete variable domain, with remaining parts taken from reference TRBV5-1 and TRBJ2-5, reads KAGVTQTPRYLIKTRGQQVTLSCSPISGHRSVSWYQQTPGQGLQFLFEYFSETQRNKGNFPGRFSGRQFSNSRSEMNVSTLELGDSALYLCASSLNTGPQETQYFGPGTRLLVL.

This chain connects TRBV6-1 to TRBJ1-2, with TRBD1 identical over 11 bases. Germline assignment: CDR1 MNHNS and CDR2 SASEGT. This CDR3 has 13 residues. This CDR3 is CAGQGARGYGYTF. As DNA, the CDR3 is TGTGCAGGACAGGGGGCGCGCGGCTATGGCTACACCTTC.

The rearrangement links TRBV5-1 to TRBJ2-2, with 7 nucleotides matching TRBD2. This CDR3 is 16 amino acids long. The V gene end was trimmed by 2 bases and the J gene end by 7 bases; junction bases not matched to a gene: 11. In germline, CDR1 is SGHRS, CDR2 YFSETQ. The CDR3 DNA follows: TGCGCCAGCAGCTTAATTTTCGAATCGGGAGGCGGGGAGCTGTTTTTT. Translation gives CASSLIFESGGGELFF.

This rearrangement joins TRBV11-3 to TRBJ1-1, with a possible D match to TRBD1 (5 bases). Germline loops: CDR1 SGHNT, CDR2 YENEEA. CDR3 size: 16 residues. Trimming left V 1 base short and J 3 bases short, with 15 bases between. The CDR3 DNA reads TGTGCCAGCAGCTTAGCGGGTTTGGCGGGGGACACTGAAGCTTTCTTT. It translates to CASSLAGLAGDTEAFF.

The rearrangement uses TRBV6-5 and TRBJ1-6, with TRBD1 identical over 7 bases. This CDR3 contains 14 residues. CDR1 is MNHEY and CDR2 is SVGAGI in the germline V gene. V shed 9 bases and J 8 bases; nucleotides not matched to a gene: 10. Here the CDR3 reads CASASRDSYSPLHF. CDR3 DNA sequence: TGTGCCAGTGCCTCACGGGACAGCTATTCACCCCTCCACTTT.

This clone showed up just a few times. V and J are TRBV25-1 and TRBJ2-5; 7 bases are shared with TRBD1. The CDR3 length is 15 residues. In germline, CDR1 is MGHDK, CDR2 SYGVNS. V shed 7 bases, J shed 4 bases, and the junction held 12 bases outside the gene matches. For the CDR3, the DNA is TGTGCCAGCAAATCCCCGGGGACAGCTAGAGAGACCCAGTACTTC. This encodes CASKSPGTARETQYF.